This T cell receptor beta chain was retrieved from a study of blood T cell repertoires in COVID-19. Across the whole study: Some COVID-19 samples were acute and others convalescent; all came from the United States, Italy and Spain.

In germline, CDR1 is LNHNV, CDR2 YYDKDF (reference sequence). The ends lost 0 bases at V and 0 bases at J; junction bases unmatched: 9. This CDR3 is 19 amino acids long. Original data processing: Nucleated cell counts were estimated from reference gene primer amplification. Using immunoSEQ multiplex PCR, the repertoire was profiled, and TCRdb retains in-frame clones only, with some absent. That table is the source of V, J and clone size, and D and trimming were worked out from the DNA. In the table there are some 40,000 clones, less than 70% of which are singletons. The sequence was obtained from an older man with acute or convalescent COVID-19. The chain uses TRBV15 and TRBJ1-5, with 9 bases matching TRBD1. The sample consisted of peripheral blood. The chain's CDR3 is CATSRDRFTGGYSNQPQHF. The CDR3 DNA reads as TGTGCCACCAGCAGAGATCGATTCACAGGGGGCTATAGCAATCAGCCCCAGCATTTT. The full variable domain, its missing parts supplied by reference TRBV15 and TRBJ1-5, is DAMVIQNPRYQVTQFGKPVTLSCSQTLNHNVMYWYQQKSSQAPKLLFHYYDKDFNNEADTPDNFQSRRPNTSFCFLDIRSPGLGDTAMYLCATSRDRFTGGYSNQPQHFGDGTRLSIL.